The 23 T cell receptor beta chains listed next were all sequenced from one sample in a study of breast tumors, draining lymph nodes, adjacent tissues. TCRdb itself ran the multiplex PCR reads through MiXCR, one entry per CDR3 protein. The table lists fewer than 300,000 distinct CDR3 sequences, about 34% of them singletons. Samples came from axillary lymph nodes draining the breast cancer. Sequencing was performed on axillary lymph node tissue. Receptor source: a female donor with breast cancer. Some clones in this sample may be carry-over from other donors' samples.

This clonotype was picked up many times. V and J are TRBV20-1 and TRBJ1-2; D is ambiguous. V lost 3 bases, J lost 0 bases, and 11 bases lay in between. CDR1 is DFQATT, CDR2 SNEGSKA, per germline (reference sequence). The CDR3 is 14 amino acids. CDR3: CSARTLSSNYGYTF. CDR3 nucleotide sequence: TGCAGTGCTAGGACCCTATCGTCTAACTATGGCTACACCTTC.

Remarks on this clonotype: One junction end does not reproduce the germline sequence, and a read error may be involved. This chain links TRBV6-6 with TRBJ2-7, with TRBD1 matching 9 bases. The CDR3 has 14 amino acids. Germline V gene sequence: CDR1 MNHNY, CDR2 SVGAGI (reference sequence). The CDR3 nucleotides read TGTGCCAGCAGTCACTCCGACAGGGGGAGGGAGCAGTACTTC. Translated: CASSHSDRGREQYF.

This clonotype occurred many times. In DNA, the CDR3 is TGTGCCAGCAGCTTAAAGCTAGCGGGCGCCCCTGGATTGGAGACCCAGTACTTC. It specifies CASSLKLAGAPGLETQYF. The chain employs TRBV7-9 and TRBJ2-5; 8 bases map to TRBD2. The CDR3 sequence is 18 residues long. The germline V gene has CDR1 SEHNR and CDR2 FQNEAQ (reference sequence). V shed 2 bases and J 5 bases; nucleotides not matched to a gene: 16.

This clonotype was seen at least ten times. The V call is TRBV29-1, the J call TRBJ2-7; 9 bases align to TRBD1. Germline V gives CDR1 SQVTM, CDR2 ANQGSEA. V lost 6 bases and J lost 5; bases outside the gene matches: 8. The CDR3 spans 13 residues. The CDR3 DNA follows: TGCAGCGTGACACGGACAGGGGCCAACGAGCAGTACTTC. Its translation is CSVTRTGANEQYF.

This clonotype was seen many times. The J gene is TRBJ1-6, the V gene TRBV6-6; 9 bases align to TRBD1. V shed 4 bases, J shed 9 bases, and the junction held 4 bases outside the gene matches. This CDR3 is 14 amino acids long. CDR1 and CDR2 from the germline V gene are MNHNY and SVGAGI (reference sequence). Here the CDR3 reads CASSSTGGGSPLHF. For the CDR3, the DNA is TGTGCCAGCAGTTCGACAGGGGGTGGTTCACCCCTCCACTTT.

The table lists this clonotype with many counts. This chain connects TRBV24-1 to TRBJ1-2; TRBD1 might be the D (5 bases). Germline assignment: CDR1 KGHDR and CDR2 SFDVKD. This CDR3 comprises 16 residues. Trimming removed 2 bases from V and 4 bases from J, with 16 bases in between. CDR3 residues: CATSDSGAWESYGYTF. In nucleotides, the CDR3 is TGTGCCACCAGTGATTCCGGGGCCTGGGAGAGCTATGGCTACACCTTC.

V and J are TRBV20-1 and TRBJ2-7, with D unresolved. Germline V lookup: CDR1 DFQATT, CDR2 SNEGSKA (reference sequence). Trimming left V 3 bases short and J 4 bases short, with 7 bases between. The CDR3 runs 11 residues. This CDR3 is CSASPGYEQYF. The CDR3 DNA sequence: TGCAGTGCTAGCCCGGGTTACGAGCAGTACTTC.

This clonotype was detected ten times or more. The rearrangement joins TRBV6-1 to TRBJ2-1; the match to TRBD2 covers 13 bases. Germline assignment: CDR1 MNHNS and CDR2 SASEGT. V was pared by 5 bases and J by 4 bases, with 11 bases of the junction left unmatched. The CDR3 length is 18 residues. CDR3 DNA sequence: TGTGCCAGCAGTCTTACTAGCGGGAGGGCCAAGAAATACAATGAGCAGTTCTTC. Its translation: CASSLTSGRAKKYNEQFF.

The J gene is TRBJ2-3, the V gene TRBV5-1; no firm D call. Trimming removed 0 bases from V and 11 bases from J, with 19 bases in between. CDR1 and CDR2 (germline): SGHRS, YFSETQ. The CDR3 spans 15 residues. Written as DNA, the CDR3 is TGCGCCAGCAGCTTGGAGGGCCCCCCCCTTAGTGAGCAGTATTTT. Its translation is CASSLEGPPLSEQYF.

Ten or more counts support this clonotype. V usage is TRBV5-6 and J usage is TRBJ1-4; a weak D match, TRBD1 (6 bases). The CDR3 is 14 residues long. Trimming left V 4 bases short and J 7 bases short, with 14 bases between. Looked up from germline, CDR1 is SGHDT and CDR2 is YYEEEE. Written as DNA, the CDR3 is TGTGCCAGCAGCCCTGGACAGACTGGTGAAAAACTGTTTTTT. Its protein is CASSPGQTGEKLFF.

This clonotype was counted ten times or more. V usage is TRBV6-5 and J usage is TRBJ2-1, with 8 bases identical to TRBD2. The germline V gene has CDR1 MNHEY and CDR2 SVGAGI. V trimming: 8 bases; J trimming: 6 bases; junction bases outside the gene matches: 12. CDR3 size: 15 residues. The CDR3 spells CASLSRGGLGNEQFF. The DNA for the CDR3 is TGTGCCAGCCTCTCACGGGGGGGATTGGGCAATGAGCAGTTCTTC.

A few counts support this clonotype. The chain couples TRBV28 to TRBJ2-7; 9 bases fit TRBD2. Losses at the gene ends were 0 bases for V and 0 bases for J; bases not matched to a gene: 0. The CDR3 is 15 residues long. Germline assignment: CDR1 MDHEN and CDR2 SYDVKM. CDR3 in amino acids: CASSLWTSGSYEQYF. The CDR3 DNA reads as TGTGCCAGCAGTTTATGGACTAGCGGCTCCTACGAGCAGTACTTC.

This clonotype was recorded only once. The chain recombines TRBV13 with TRBJ2-7, with 10 bases aligning to TRBD2. Germline V gene lookup returns CDR1 PRHDT and CDR2 FYEKMQ (reference sequence). The CDR3 is 15 residues long. V lost 4 bases, J lost 7 bases, and 10 bases stayed unmatched. CDR3 sequence: CASSSRTSGRREQYF. CDR3 DNA sequence: TGTGCCAGCAGCTCGCGGACTAGCGGCAGGCGTGAGCAGTACTTC.

Comment on this clonotype: A much larger clone is a single base away; this may be a read error. The chain has TRBV11-1 and TRBJ2-5, with D uncertain. The CDR3 is 13 amino acids. Germline lookup yields CDR1 SGHAT and CDR2 FQDESV (reference sequence). CDR3 nucleotide sequence: TGTGCCAGCAGCCCAGGTAACCAAGAGACCCAGCACTTC. It yields the protein CASSPGNQETQHF.

The table lists this clonotype with many counts. The chain couples TRBV7-9 to TRBJ2-2; D gene unclear. Per germline, CDR1 SEHNR and CDR2 FQNEAQ (reference sequence). The V end was cut by 2 bases, the J end by 1 base, with 5 bases between. The CDR3 is 14 residues long. In DNA, the CDR3 is TGTGCCAGCAGCTTAACAATGAACACCGGGGAGCTGTTTTTT. This codes for CASSLTMNTGELFF.

This clonotype was detected many times. V and J are TRBV27 and TRBJ1-5, with a possible D match to TRBD1 (5 bases). The CDR3 loop spans 14 amino acids. The V and J ends lost 8 bases and 3 bases respectively, with 14 bases between them. Germline V gene sequence: CDR1 MNHEY, CDR2 SMNVEV (reference sequence). The CDR3 loop is CASRAGVVNQPQHF. CDR3 bases: TGTGCCAGCCGGGCGGGGGTCGTCAATCAGCCCCAGCATTTT.

At least ten counts were recorded for this clonotype. This chain links TRBV20-1 with TRBJ2-7; the match to TRBD2 covers 8 bases. The CDR3 extends over 17 amino acids. Germline lookup yields CDR1 DFQATT and CDR2 SNEGSKA (reference sequence). The ends lost 1 base at V and 4 bases at J; junction bases unmatched: 15. The CDR3 bases are TGCAGTGCTAGAGGCCGCCGGGAGACGGGAGGGGGTTACGAGCAGTACTTC. Its protein product is CSARGRRETGGGYEQYF.

A remark on this clonotype: The junction departs from germline at one end; a sequencing error may be responsible. J is TRBJ1-1 and V is TRBV20-1; a weak D match, TRBD1 (5 bases). Germline V gives CDR1 DFQATT, CDR2 SNEGSKA (reference sequence). The CDR3 totals 12 residues. In DNA, the CDR3 is TGCAGTGCTGGAGATGGCGGGGGTCAAGCTTTCTTT. Translating gives CSAGDGGGQAFF.

This clonotype was observed many times. CDR3 nucleotide sequence: TGTGCCACCAGTGACAAAGTGACAGGGGACCACGGCAATGAGCAGTTCTTC. This codes for CATSDKVTGDHGNEQFF. V and J are TRBV24-1 and TRBJ2-1; TRBD1 aligns across 8 bases. J was trimmed by 6 bases and V by 4 bases; bases with no gene match: 13. The CDR3 is made up of 17 amino acids. From germline, CDR1 is KGHDR and CDR2 SFDVKD.

For this clonotype: An end of the junction differs from the germline gene, which may be a read error. This chain uses TRBV27 with TRBJ1-5, with unresolved D. Germline CDR1 and CDR2: MNHEY and SMNVEV (reference sequence). This CDR3 comprises 12 residues. CDR3 sequence reads: CASRGRNQPRHF. In DNA, the CDR3 is TGTGCCAGCAGAGGTCGCAATCAGCCCCGGCATTTT.

As to this clonotype: A read error may produce the germline difference seen at one junction end. This rearrangement joins TRBV7-6 to TRBJ2-7; 12 nucleotides align to TRBD2. Germline assignment: CDR1 SGHVS and CDR2 FNYEAQ. CDR3 length: 16 amino acids. CDR3 sequence (DNA): TGTGCCTGCAGTGCTCGGACTAGCGGGAAAGGCTACGAGCAGTACTTC. Amino acid sequence: CACSARTSGKGYEQYF. The complete variable domain, with remaining parts taken from reference TRBV7-6 and TRBJ2-7, reads GAGVSQSPRYKVTKRGQDVALRCDPISGHVSLYWYRQALGQGPEFLTYFNYEAQQDKSGLPNDRFSAERPEGSISTLTIQRTEQRDSAMYRCACSARTSGKGYEQYFGPGTRLTVT.

About this clonotype itself: Since no conserved phenylalanine or tryptophan closes the CDR3, a read error is the likely cause. The chain links TRBV29-1 to TRBJ1-4; the match to TRBD1 covers 7 bases. V trimming: 4 bases; J trimming: 5 bases; junction bases outside the gene matches: 7. This CDR3 spans 14 amino acids. Germline CDR1 is SQVTM and CDR2 is ANQGSEA. In DNA form, the CDR3 reads TGCAGCGTTGCACAGGGAGGGGGCAATGAAAAACTGTTTCTT. Encoded protein: CSVAQGGGNEKLFL.

This clonotype was detected many times. CDR3 in DNA: TGTGCCAGCAGCCCCCGGGACAGGGGGTTCGAGCAGTACTTC. This translates into CASSPRDRGFEQYF. The chain has TRBV7-9 and TRBJ2-7, with 11 bases aligning to TRBD1. The CDR3 runs 14 residues. Trimming cost V 5 bases and J 6 bases; bases outside gene matches: 6. Germline V gene lookup returns CDR1 SEHNR and CDR2 FQNEAQ (reference sequence).